This passage covers 20 T cell receptor beta chains from one sample sequenced in a study of T-cell memory formation after mild COVID-19. Via MiXCR, TCRdb re-called the 5' RACE reads, giving one row per CDR3 protein. The sample lists about 240,000 distinct CDR3 sequences; roughly 10% were seen once. The sample was PBMCs or a T cell subset sorted from them (not recorded which). Receptors were obtained from a young man who had mild COVID-19 (a few samples of this study predate the infection). Cell type and time point are not known.

Written as DNA, the CDR3 is TGTGCCAGCAGCCGGGGACAGGGGCCCTCCTACGAGCAGTACTTC. Its protein product is CASSRGQGPSYEQYF. This chain joins TRBV14 and TRBJ2-7, with TRBD1 identical over 10 bases. The V segment lost 4 bases and the J segment 0 bases; nucleotides outside the gene matches: 3. Germline V gene lookup returns CDR1 SGHDN and CDR2 FVKESK. The CDR3 loop spans 15 amino acids.

The chain has TRBV20-1 and TRBJ1-6; D call uncertain. The length of the CDR3 is 15 residues. Per germline, CDR1 DFQATT and CDR2 SNEGSKA (reference sequence). With 3 bases removed from V and 0 bases from J, the gap between germline ends came to 9 bases. In DNA, the CDR3 is TGCAGTGCTAGCCGAACTAGCTCCTATAATTCACCCCTCCACTTT. It specifies CSASRTSSYNSPLHF.

A few counts support this clonotype. The J gene is TRBJ2-2, the V gene TRBV7-2, with D maybe TRBD2 (5 bases). The V end lost 5 bases, the J end lost 5 bases, and 15 bases lay between the germline ends. The CDR3 has 15 residues. The germline V gene has CDR1 SGHTA and CDR2 FQGNSA. The CDR3 DNA reads as TGTGCCAGCAGCCGAGGGAAGGCTCGAACCGGGGAGCTGTTTTTT. Translating gives CASSRGKARTGELFF. Looking up the rest from reference TRBV7-2 and TRBJ2-2 gives the full variable domain: GAGVSQSPSNKVTEKGKDVELRCDPISGHTALYWYRQSLGQGLEFLIYFQGNSAPDKSGLPSDRFSAERTGGSVSTLTIQRTQQEDSAVYLCASSRGKARTGELFFGEGSRLTVL.

The rearrangement links TRBV7-2 to TRBJ1-5, with D possibly TRBD1 on 5 matching bases. V lost 5 bases to trimming and J lost 5 bases, with 13 bases between them. The CDR3 covers 14 residues. Germline assignment: CDR1 SGHTA and CDR2 FQGNSA. CDR3 in amino acids: CASSPGRGYQPQHF. CDR3 bases: TGTGCCAGCAGCCCAGGGAGGGGATATCAGCCCCAGCATTTT. The full variable domain, completed using reference TRBV7-2 and TRBJ1-5, is GAGVSQSPSNKVTEKGKDVELRCDPISGHTALYWYRQSLGQGLEFLIYFQGNSAPDKSGLPSDRFSAERTGGSVSTLTIQRTQQEDSAVYLCASSPGRGYQPQHFGDGTRLSIL.

The genes are TRBV28 and TRBJ1-5; D not resolved. Germline values: CDR1 MDHEN, CDR2 SYDVKM. The ends were cut back, 8 bases at V and 4 bases at J, with 9 bases in the middle. This CDR3 is 12 amino acids long. The chain's CDR3 is CASRILNQPQHF. The DNA for the CDR3 is TGTGCCAGCCGAATTCTAAATCAGCCCCAGCATTTT. Supplemented by reference TRBV28 and TRBJ1-5, the full variable domain reads DVKVTQSSRYLVKRTGEKVFLECVQDMDHENMFWYRQDPGLGLRLIYFSYDVKMKEKGDIPEGYSVSREKKERFSLILESASTNQTSMYLCASRILNQPQHFGDGTRLSIL.

This clonotype was counted only a few times. The chain links TRBV12-3 or TRBV12-4 to TRBJ2-2; TRBD2 aligns across 7 bases. This CDR3 is built from 16 residues. Trimming cost V 3 bases and J 5 bases; bases outside gene matches: 9. CDR3 coding DNA: TGTGCCAGCAGTTTCCGGACGGGGCGGGGGACCGGGGAGCTGTTTTTT. As protein: CASSFRTGRGTGELFF.

Ten or more counts support this clonotype. The V gene is TRBV15, the J gene TRBJ2-7, with 7 bases aligning to TRBD1. Germline CDR1 is LNHNV and CDR2 is YYDKDF (reference sequence). CDR3 length: 14 residues. The V gene end was trimmed by 3 bases and the J gene end by 4 bases; junction bases not matched to a gene: 6. The CDR3 DNA follows: TGTGCCACCAGCAGTAGTCAGGGGGATTACGAGCAGTACGTC. Translation gives CATSSSQGDYEQYV.

The chain combines TRBV29-1 with TRBJ2-7; TRBD2 is a possible D gene (7 bases). Germline V CDR1 and CDR2: SQVTM, ANQGSEA. CDR3 length: 13 amino acids. With 4 bases removed from V and 2 bases from J, the gap between germline ends came to 12 bases. CDR3 residues: CSVGGGPAYEQYF. The CDR3 bases are TGCAGCGTTGGGGGGGGCCCAGCCTACGAGCAGTACTTC.

This clonotype has ten or more counts. V is TRBV15 and J is TRBJ2-3; possible D gene TRBD1, 5 bases. The CDR3 is 17 residues long. Germline V lookup: CDR1 LNHNV, CDR2 YYDKDF (reference sequence). Trimming removed 1 base at V and 2 bases at J, with 16 bases between. DNA for the CDR3: TGTGCCACCAGCAGAGTTCGGGCAGGGCACCCCACAGATACGCAGTATTTT. It specifies CATSRVRAGHPTDTQYF.

In this sample, this clonotype turned up a few times. The chain employs TRBV11-2 and TRBJ1-1, with no clear D. The CDR3 extends over 15 amino acids. V was clipped by 3 bases and J by 7 bases, with 18 bases between them. The germline CDR1 and CDR2 sequences are SGHAT and FQNNGV. In DNA form, the CDR3 reads TGTGCCAGCAGCTTGAGTGGAAGAGGACGGGGTGAAGCTTTCTTT. Encoded protein: CASSLSGRGRGEAFF. The full variable domain, rest sourced from reference TRBV11-2 and TRBJ1-1, is EAGVAQSPRYKIIEKRQSVAFWCNPISGHATLYWYQQILGQGPKLLIQFQNNGVVDDSQLPKDRFSAERLKGVDSTLKIQPAKLEDSAVYLCASSLSGRGRGEAFFGQGTRLTVV.

V and J are TRBV24-1 and TRBJ2-1; D remains unclear. Trimming shortened V by 5 bases and J by 6 bases, and 10 bases separated the two germline ends. The CDR3 consists of 13 residues. In germline, CDR1 is KGHDR, CDR2 SFDVKD. CDR3 sequence: CATSAGHRNEQFF. The CDR3 region has the DNA TGTGCCACCAGTGCTGGCCACCGCAATGAGCAGTTCTTC.

The rearrangement links TRBV5-1 to TRBJ2-3; D not resolved. The CDR3 length is 13 residues. The germline CDR1 and CDR2 sequences are SGHRS and YFSETQ. V shed 3 bases and J shed 2 bases, with 7 bases lying between them. The DNA for the CDR3 is TGCGCCAGCAGCTCCCCCCCCACAGATACGCAGTATTTT. Amino acid sequence: CASSSPPTDTQYF.

This chain joins TRBV28 and TRBJ2-7, with D perhaps TRBD1 (6 bases). CDR1 MDHEN and CDR2 SYDVKM come from the germline V gene. Trimming removed 4 bases at V and 4 bases at J, with 17 bases between. This CDR3 has 15 residues. The CDR3 DNA sequence: TGTGCCAGCAGTTCCACGGGACAAGGAAATTACGAGCAGTACGTC. Residues: CASSSTGQGNYEQYV.

This clonotype was found many times. This chain links TRBV10-3 with TRBJ2-7; D is perhaps TRBD1 (5 bases). Germline V gene sequence: CDR1 ENHRY, CDR2 SYGVKD. Trimming pared 3 bases from V and 3 bases from J, leaving 9 bases between. The CDR3 consists of 13 residues. The CDR3 sequence is CAISDKGDYEQYV. The DNA for the CDR3 is TGTGCCATCAGTGATAAAGGGGACTACGAGCAGTACGTC.

This clonotype was counted between two and nine times. The chain couples TRBV7-9 to TRBJ2-7; 9 nucleotides agree with TRBD2. Germline V gene data show CDR1 as SEHNR and CDR2 as FQNEAQ (reference sequence). The CDR3 is 15 amino acids. The junction had 3 bases not matched to a gene; V was cut back by 1 base and J by 2 bases. The chain's CDR3 is CASSLGSGGPYEQYF. The CDR3 DNA sequence: TGTGCCAGCAGCTTAGGTAGCGGGGGTCCCTACGAGCAGTACTTC.

This clonotype was seen more than once but under ten times. This rearrangement joins TRBV2 to TRBJ2-3; 10 bases match TRBD2. Germline V CDR1 and CDR2: SNHLY, FYNNEI. CDR3 length equals 15 residues. The V gene end was trimmed by 4 bases and the J gene end by 5 bases; junction bases not matched to a gene: 6. The CDR3 sequence is CASSVASGGVDTQYF. The CDR3 DNA reads TGTGCCAGCAGTGTGGCTAGCGGGGGTGTAGATACGCAGTATTTT.

This clonotype was observed a handful of times. The chain employs TRBV27 and TRBJ2-2; D gene unclear. The germline V and J ends were trimmed by 6 bases and 3 bases, with 11 bases remaining between them. Germline V CDR1 and CDR2: MNHEY, SMNVEV (reference sequence). There are 14 residues in the CDR3. The CDR3 loop is CASSLLRHTGELFF. The CDR3 region has the DNA TGTGCCAGCAGCCTCCTGAGGCACACCGGGGAGCTGTTTTTT.

The rearrangement joins TRBV27 to TRBJ1-5; TRBD1 might be the D (6 bases). V shed 8 bases and J shed 7 bases, with 15 bases lying between them. CDR1 is MNHEY, CDR2 SMNVEV, per germline (reference sequence). The CDR3 covers 13 residues. The CDR3 spells CASRGGVGQPQHF. DNA of the CDR3: TGTGCCAGCCGAGGGGGGGTAGGACAGCCCCAGCATTTT.

The chain has TRBV9 and TRBJ1-5; no firm D call. CDR1 is SGDLS and CDR2 is YYNGEE in the germline V gene. Trimming removed 4 bases from V and 5 bases from J, with 16 bases in between. The CDR3 covers 15 residues. The CDR3 nucleotides read TGTGCCAGCAGCCCGGGTGCAGGCCCCCATCAGCCCCAGCATTTT. This gives the protein CASSPGAGPHQPQHF. Variable domain in full (rest from reference TRBV9 and TRBJ1-5): DSGVTQTPKHLITATGQRVTLRCSPRSGDLSVYWYQQSLDQGLQFLIQYYNGEERAKGNILERFSAQQFPDLHSELNLSSLELGDSALYFCASSPGAGPHQPQHFGDGTRLSIL.

The chain carries TRBV12-3 or TRBV12-4 and TRBJ2-7; TRBD1 aligns across 8 bases. V lost 6 bases to trimming and J lost 3 bases; unmatched junction nucleotides: 13. The length of the CDR3 is 16 residues. DNA of the CDR3: TGTGCCAGCAGCACTAGACAGGGGCGAGCGGGCTACGAGCAGTACTTC. This encodes CASSTRQGRAGYEQYF.